Listed below are T cell receptor beta chains from one sample, sequenced in a study of T-cell memory formation after mild COVID-19. MiXCR, run by TCRdb on the 5' RACE reads, gives a single entry per CDR3 protein. This table holds around 340,000 distinct CDR3 sequences, 14% found once. The specimen was PBMCs or a T cell subset sorted from them (not recorded which). The receptors here all came from a man aged 18-30 years who had mild COVID-19 (a few samples of this study predate the infection). Cell type and time point are not known. CDR3s include the opening cysteine and the closing phenylalanine or tryptophan. The D gene is left open where the match is weak. A row's size may be missing; if present it is once, few, many or a size class.

cdr3_nt,cdr3_aa,d_call,clone_size,j_call,v_call
TGTGCCAGCAGCCCTGCCCGGGAGACCCAGTACTTC,CASSPARETQYF,NA,few,TRBJ2-5,TRBV7-6
TGTGCCAGCAGCCAAGGCTGGTCGAACACTGAAGCTTTCTTT,CASSQGWSNTEAFF,NA,few,TRBJ1-1,TRBV3-1
TGTGCCAGCAGTTACCTGGGACTACAAGAGACCCAGTACTTC,CASSYLGLQETQYF,TRBD2,many,TRBJ2-5,TRBV6-5
TGCAGCGTCGGGGCCGATCGGGAAAAACTGTTTTTT,CSVGADREKLFF,NA,NA,TRBJ1-4,TRBV29-1
TGCAGCGTTGCGGGGGGCGCGAGGCAAGTAGGTGGCTACACCTTC,CSVAGGARQVGGYTF,NA,few,TRBJ1-2,TRBV29-1
TGTGCCAGCAGCTTAGCAGGAGAGAACACTGAAGCTTTCTTT,CASSLAGENTEAFF,NA,few,TRBJ1-1,TRBV7-3
TGTGCCAGCAGCTATACAGGGGCCACTGAAGCTTTCTTT,CASSYTGATEAFF,TRBD1,many,TRBJ1-1,TRBV7-2
TGTGCCAGCAGCTTAGCCCAGGAGGACATTCAGTACTTC,CASSLAQEDIQYF,NA,NA,TRBJ2-4,TRBV7-8
TGTGCCAGCAGCGTTGACAGCGTCTATGGCTACACCTTC,CASSVDSVYGYTF,NA,few,TRBJ1-2,TRBV5-6
TGTGCCAGCAGTGAAAGTGGGATGGATAATTCACCCCTCCACTTT,CASSESGMDNSPLHF,NA,few,TRBJ1-6,TRBV2
TGCAGTGCTAGAGCAGGGAATCCTGAGCAGTTCTTC,CSARAGNPEQFF,NA,many,TRBJ2-1,TRBV20-1
TGTGCCAGCAGTCGGACAGGGGCGCCTGGTTCACCCCTCCACTTT,CASSRTGAPGSPLHF,TRBD1,NA,TRBJ1-6,TRBV6-6
TGCAGCGTTGCACTACAGAAGCCATACGAGCAGTACTTC,CSVALQKPYEQYF,NA,NA,TRBJ2-7,TRBV29-1
TGTGCCAGCAGCCTACGCGAGGGAGGGACCCAGTACTTC,CASSLREGGTQYF,NA,NA,TRBJ2-5,TRBV6-5